The entry that follows covers one TCR beta chain sequence. What it binds is not known. Positively selected for CCR7, the CD45RO-negative cells used as naive CD8 cells excluded terminally differentiated effector memory CD45RA+ cells. The sample comes from a study of shared clonotypes between healthy human individuals. Study outcomes and limitations: Rarefaction revealed incomplete sorted-subset sequencing despite large depth. Naive subsets, compared against memory subsets, generally had larger estimated richness values.

This CDR3 contains 14 residues. Trimming removed 5 bases from V and 3 bases from J, with 10 bases in between. Germline V gene sequence: CDR1 MDHEN, CDR2 SYDVKM. Profiling relied on immunoSEQ multiplex PCR, and the TCRdb table lists in-frame clones only, not all of them. The sample consists of some 2,100,000 clones, about 92% of them appearing once. This sequence joins TRBV28 and TRBJ1-4; TRBD1 is a possible D gene (6 bases). The TCR sequence derives from a man aged 18 to 29 in good health. Some clones in this sample may be carry-over from other donors' samples. Specimen: naive CD8+ T cells from PBMCs. Here the CDR3 reads CASSRTEANEKLFF. CDR3 bases: TGTGCCAGCAGTCGGACAGAAGCTAATGAAAAACTGTTTTTT.